The sequence of this T cell receptor (beta chain) was determined in a study of blood T cell repertoires in COVID-19. Original processing methods: Reference gene primers were amplified, and this amplification served to estimate nucleated cell counts. TCRdb's table, derived via immunoSEQ multiplex PCR, lists solely in-frame clones and lacks some. D and trimming come from the DNA, and the V and J calls and clone size come from that table. This sample yields roughly 200,000 clones, of which approximately 86% are seen a single time; roughly 4.5% belongs to the top ten. The CDR3 extends over 16 amino acids. Trimming shortened V by 8 bases and J by 5 bases, and 22 bases separated the two germline ends. Cohorts were based on clinical histories the participants reported.

The sequenced sample was PBMCs or T cells enriched from blood (not recorded which). The chain joins TRBV23-1 to TRBJ1-5; D is uncertain. TRBV23-1 is an open reading frame whose function is uncertain. The receptor was derived from a woman in her 30s who had been exposed to COVID-19. The CDR3 sequence is CASGPSRKRGHQPQHF. The CDR3 DNA is TGCGCCAGCGGCCCAAGCCGGAAGCGTGGCCATCAGCCCCAGCATTTT.